The 13 T cell receptor beta chains in this list originate from one sample, sequenced in a study of early T cells in non-severe SARS-CoV-2 infection. TCRdb analysed the 5' RACE reads with MiXCR anew, one entry per CDR3 protein. The data show tens of thousands of distinct CDR3 sequences, with about 10% seen just once and approximately 6.4% held by the top ten. The source material was whole blood. All receptors come from an adult who was a healthcare worker with PCR-confirmed SARS-CoV-2 infection or an uninfected control (not recorded which).

This clonotype was counted many times. The V gene is TRBV7-6, the J gene TRBJ2-3; unclear D gene. Looked up from germline, CDR1 is SGHVS and CDR2 is FNYEAQ. The CDR3 totals 16 residues. The germline V and J ends were trimmed by 1 base and 4 bases, with 15 bases remaining between them. This chain's CDR3 is CASSLGTRSLSDTQYF. CDR3 nucleotides: TGTGCCAGCAGCTTAGGGACGAGGAGCTTATCAGATACGCAGTATTTT.

This clonotype came up many times. The chain links TRBV7-8 to TRBJ2-1; D remains unclear. Per the germline V gene, CDR1 is SGHVS and CDR2 is FQNEAQ. V was trimmed by 5 bases and J by 5 bases, leaving 25 bases between them. The CDR3 is 18 residues long. The CDR3 spells CASSLSPIGGRLNNEQFF. The CDR3 coding sequence is TGTGCCAGCAGCCTTTCGCCCATTGGCGGCCGCCTTAACAATGAGCAGTTCTTC. The whole variable domain, remainder taken from reference TRBV7-8 and TRBJ2-1, is GAGVSQSPRYKVAKRGQDVALRCDPISGHVSLFWYQQALGQGPEFLTYFQNEAQLDKSGLPSDRFFAERPEGSVSTLKIQRTQQEDSAVYLCASSLSPIGGRLNNEQFFGPGTRLTVL.

This clonotype showed up just a few times. V and J are TRBV12-3 or TRBV12-4 and TRBJ2-1, with D possibly being TRBD2 (5 bases). CDR3 length equals 14 residues. The V end was cut by 3 bases, the J end by 9 bases, with 15 bases between. The CDR3 DNA sequence: TGTGCCAGCAGTTTTGAGTCTAGCTATTCTGAGCAGTTCTTC. The encoded protein is CASSFESSYSEQFF.

Many counts were recorded for this clonotype. V gene TRBV2 combines with J gene TRBJ2-7; possible D gene TRBD1, 5 bases. CDR3 length: 15 amino acids. Germline CDR1 reads SNHLY; CDR2 reads FYNNEI. V lost 8 bases and J lost 4, with 21 bases in between. The CDR3 spells CASRRRQGSGYEQYF. CDR3 DNA sequence: TGTGCCAGCCGTCGCAGGCAGGGTTCTGGGTACGAGCAGTACTTC.

The sample holds many counts of this clonotype. The chain is built from TRBV7-8 and TRBJ1-6; D is unclear. CDR3 length: 12 amino acids. Germline V gene data show CDR1 as SGHVS and CDR2 as FQNEAQ. The V end lost 5 bases, the J end lost 7 bases, and 6 bases lay between the germline ends. The DNA of the CDR3 is TGTGCCAGCAGCGTCCAGAATTCACCCCTCCACTTT. It codes for CASSVQNSPLHF.

This clonotype was recorded many times. The chain has TRBV5-1 and TRBJ1-1; TRBD1 agrees at 7 bases. CDR1 is SGHRS and CDR2 is YFSETQ in the germline V gene. V trimming: 4 bases; J trimming: 3 bases; junction bases outside the gene matches: 3. The CDR3 covers 13 residues. The CDR3 is CASSTDRDTEAFF. The CDR3 bases are TGCGCCAGCAGCACCGACAGGGACACTGAAGCTTTCTTT. Variable domain in full (rest from reference TRBV5-1 and TRBJ1-1): KAGVTQTPRYLIKTRGQQVTLSCSPISGHRSVSWYQQTPGQGLQFLFEYFSETQRNKGNFPGRFSGRQFSNSRSEMNVSTLELGDSALYLCASSTDRDTEAFFGQGTRLTVV.

This chain joins TRBV9 and TRBJ1-3; D gene uncertain. Germline CDR1 SGDLS, CDR2 YYNGEE. CDR3 length: 15 amino acids. Deletions cut 3 bases from V and 0 bases from J, with 10 bases between. This chain's CDR3 is CASSDAHGSGNTIYF. CDR3 bases: TGTGCCAGCAGCGACGCCCATGGCTCTGGAAACACCATATATTTT. The entire variable domain, with the rest obtained from reference TRBV9 and TRBJ1-3, is as follows: DSGVTQTPKHLITATGQRVTLRCSPRSGDLSVYWYQQSLDQGLQFLIQYYNGEERAKGNILERFSAQQFPDLHSELNLSSLELGDSALYFCASSDAHGSGNTIYFGEGSWLTVV.

This chain connects TRBV5-4 to TRBJ2-7; D unresolved. With 3 bases removed from V and 7 bases from J, the gap between germline ends came to 11 bases. Germline V gives CDR1 SGHNT, CDR2 YYREEE (reference sequence). The CDR3 sequence is 12 residues long. CDR3 amino acids: CASSSESVEQYF. CDR3 DNA: TGTGCCAGCAGCTCGGAGTCGGTAGAGCAGTACTTC.

In its sample, this clonotype was seen many times. J is TRBJ2-1 and V is TRBV7-3; 12 bases are shared with TRBD2. The CDR3 totals 15 residues. The ends lost 5 bases at V and 6 bases at J; junction bases unmatched: 5. Germline V gives CDR1 SGHTA, CDR2 FQGTGA. CDR3 in DNA: TGTGCCAGCAGCCTTACTAGCGGGGGGACCAATGAGCAGTTCTTC. Protein product: CASSLTSGGTNEQFF. The variable domain in full, with the rest retrieved from reference TRBV7-3 and TRBJ2-1, is GAGVSQTPSNKVTEKGKYVELRCDPISGHTALYWYRQSLGQGPEFLIYFQGTGAADDSGLPNDRFFAVRPEGSVSTLKIQRTERGDSAVYLCASSLTSGGTNEQFFGPGTRLTVL.

This chain connects TRBV7-2 to TRBJ1-1; D is possibly TRBD1 (5 bases). V was shortened by 5 bases and J by 6 bases, with 16 bases between the two germline ends. CDR3 length: 14 residues. CDR1 SGHTA and CDR2 FQGNSA come from the germline V gene. The chain's CDR3 is CASSPTGVRAEAFF. The CDR3, as DNA: TGTGCCAGCAGCCCGACGGGGGTTCGAGCTGAAGCTTTCTTT.

There are a few counts of this clonotype. The J gene is TRBJ2-2, the V gene TRBV11-2, with a weak D call TRBD1 (7 bases). Germline V CDR1 and CDR2: SGHAT, FQNNGV. V gave up 8 bases and J gave up 5 bases, with 18 bases separating them. The CDR3 contains 15 residues. CDR3 loop: CASGLQGRGTGELFF. Here the CDR3 DNA reads TGTGCCAGCGGATTACAGGGGCGGGGAACCGGGGAGCTGTTTTTT.

This clonotype came up a few times. The genes are TRBV9 and TRBJ2-1; D remains ambiguous. V lost 0 bases and J 6 bases, leaving 13 bases between the germline ends. The CDR3 runs to 15 residues. Germline V gene data show CDR1 as SGDLS and CDR2 as YYNGEE. CDR3 region: CASSVARAASNEQFF. Here the CDR3 DNA reads TGTGCCAGCAGCGTAGCTCGGGCGGCTAGCAATGAGCAGTTCTTC.

The rearrangement links TRBV11-3 to TRBJ2-7, with TRBD1 matching 8 bases. In germline, CDR1 is SGHNT, CDR2 YENEEA. CDR3 size: 14 residues. The V gene end was trimmed by 5 bases and the J gene end by 1 base; junction bases not matched to a gene: 4. The CDR3 DNA sequence: TGTGCCAGCAGCCGAGGGACAGGATCCTACGAGCAGTACTTC. This sequence encodes CASSRGTGSYEQYF.